This T cell receptor beta chain emerged from a study of blood T cell repertoires in COVID-19. Turning to the study itself: COVID-19 samples from acute and convalescent phases originated in the United States, Italy and Spain. T cells, B-cell-depleted T cells, or PBMCs supplied cDNA or gDNA.

The CDR3 extends over 14 amino acids. Looked up from germline, CDR1 is SGDLS and CDR2 is YYNGEE. The V and J ends lost 1 base and 4 bases respectively, with 10 bases between them. Per the authors' pipeline: Amplification with reference gene primers provided the estimates of nucleated cell counts. TCRdb keeps only in-frame clones here, not all; method: immunoSEQ multiplex PCR. That table is the source of V, J and clone size, and D and trimming were worked out from the DNA. The profile covers more than 10,000 clones, with 73% appearing a single time and over 30% taken by the ten largest. The specimen was peripheral blood. This clonotype was obtained from a human donor in a cohort sampled during active COVID-19. This chain joins TRBV9 and TRBJ2-3; possibly TRBD1 for D (6 bases). The CDR3 reads CASSVLGAADTQYF. CDR3 bases: TGTGCCAGCAGCGTACTGGGGGCCGCAGATACGCAGTATTTT.